These 17 T cell receptor beta chains share one sample of origin, sequenced in a study of CD8 T cells in ankylosing spondylitis. One entry per CDR3 protein results from TCRdb running MiXCR on the 5' RACE reads. The sample contains some 90,000 distinct CDR3 sequences, under 30% of which appear only once. The specimen sequenced was blood, either unsorted or a sorted T cell fraction (not recorded which). The receptor set was obtained from a male donor with ankylosing spondylitis or in good health (not recorded which).

The J gene is TRBJ1-5, the V gene TRBV20-1; TRBD1 aligns across 9 bases. The germline V gene encodes CDR1 DFQATT and CDR2 SNEGSKA (reference sequence). The CDR3 is 14 residues long. V gave up 6 bases and J gave up 5 bases; unmatched junction bases: 8. In nucleotides, the CDR3 is TGCAGTGCCACCGGGACAGGGCAAGATCAGCCCCAGCATTTT. Its translation is CSATGTGQDQPQHF.

This chain connects TRBV7-2 to TRBJ1-1, with TRBD1 as a possible D gene (5 bases). CDR3 length: 15 amino acids. With 1 base removed from V and 7 bases from J, the gap between germline ends came to 16 bases. The germline V gene has CDR1 SGHTA and CDR2 FQGNSA. The CDR3 spells CASSLVGGAQSEAFF. The CDR3 nucleotides are TGTGCCAGCAGCTTAGTGGGTGGGGCTCAGAGTGAAGCTTTCTTT.

The chain has TRBV11-2 and TRBJ1-1; D is uncertain. The CDR3 has 12 amino acids. V lost 5 bases and J lost 5, with 9 bases in between. Germline CDR1 and CDR2: SGHAT and FQNNGV. The CDR3 DNA sequence: TGTGCCAGCAGCCTACGGAGGACTGAAGCTTTCTTT. Protein product: CASSLRRTEAFF.

V gene TRBV15 combines with J gene TRBJ2-7; 8 bases match TRBD1. This CDR3 region has 15 residues. The J segment lost 3 bases and the V segment lost 1 base, leaving 5 bases of the junction unmatched. CDR1 and CDR2 (germline): LNHNV, YYDKDF (reference sequence). The CDR3 DNA follows: TGTGCCACCAGCAGAGGACAGGGGTCCCGCTACGAGCAGTACTTC. Translation gives CATSRGQGSRYEQYF.

The sample holds a few counts of this clonotype. The chain couples TRBV29-1 to TRBJ2-7; a weak D match, TRBD2 (6 bases). V shed 7 bases and J shed 6 bases, with 13 bases lying between them. Germline V CDR1 and CDR2: SQVTM, ANQGSEA. This CDR3 comprises 11 residues. The CDR3 here is CSAWRGLEQYF. In DNA, the CDR3 is TGCAGCGCCTGGAGGGGACTCGAGCAGTACTTC.

The rearrangement uses TRBV20-1 and TRBJ1-2, with 7 bases lining up with TRBD1. This CDR3 is built from 14 residues. With V trimmed by 1 base and J by 9 bases, 11 bases remained unmatched. Per germline, CDR1 DFQATT and CDR2 SNEGSKA (reference sequence). This CDR3 is CSARAAGGPKSYTF. The CDR3 DNA is TGCAGTGCTAGAGCGGCAGGGGGGCCGAAAAGCTACACCTTC.

This clonotype was recorded many times. J is TRBJ2-7 and V is TRBV10-3; 12 nucleotides align to TRBD1. The V gene end was trimmed by 8 bases and the J gene end by 6 bases; junction bases not matched to a gene: 2. Germline CDR1 ENHRY, CDR2 SYGVKD. The CDR3 has 12 amino acids. In nucleotides, the CDR3 is TGTGCCATCGGGACAGGGGGCGCCGAGCAGTACGTC. This sequence encodes CAIGTGGAEQYV.

In nucleotides, the CDR3 is TGTGCCAGCAGCTACTCCGGATGGTTAGTAACCGAGCAGTACTTC. It yields the protein CASSYSGWLVTEQYF. V and J are TRBV7-2 and TRBJ2-7; no definite D call. Trimming pared 4 bases from V and 6 bases from J, leaving 19 bases between. The CDR3 consists of 15 residues. The germline CDR1 and CDR2 sequences are SGHTA and FQGNSA.

This clonotype was counted only a few times. This chain links TRBV6-5 with TRBJ1-4, with TRBD1 identical over 8 bases. Germline lookup yields CDR1 MNHEY and CDR2 SVGAGI. This CDR3 contains 14 residues. V trimming: 5 bases; J trimming: 7 bases; junction bases outside the gene matches: 6. In nucleotides, the CDR3 is TGTGCCAGCAGTACCGACAGGGGCCGTGAAAAACTGTTTTTT. It encodes CASSTDRGREKLFF.

The rearrangement uses TRBV29-1 and TRBJ2-5, with 12 bases identical to TRBD2. CDR1 SQVTM and CDR2 ANQGSEA come from the germline V gene. This CDR3 is built from 17 residues. With 7 bases clipped from V and 3 bases from J, the junction kept 15 bases outside the gene matches. CDR3 protein: CSAKGEGGLAGKETQYF. CDR3 bases: TGCAGCGCGAAGGGGGAAGGGGGACTAGCGGGTAAAGAGACCCAGTACTTC.

This clonotype turned up a few times. The gene calls are TRBV9 and TRBJ1-6; possible D gene TRBD1, 6 bases. The V gene's germline CDR1 is SGDLS and CDR2 YYNGEE. The V and J ends lost 1 base and 10 bases respectively, with 15 bases between them. CDR3 length: 15 amino acids. The CDR3 spells CASSVIGQSGSPLHF. CDR3 in DNA: TGTGCCAGCAGCGTAATCGGACAGAGTGGATCACCCCTCCACTTT.

This sequence joins TRBV6-5 and TRBJ2-5, with a weak D call TRBD1 (5 bases). V was shortened by 2 bases and J by 5 bases, with 12 bases between the two germline ends. The CDR3 covers 14 residues. Germline V gene lookup returns CDR1 MNHEY and CDR2 SVGAGI. CDR3 sequence: CASSYPSRVETQYF. The CDR3 DNA is TGTGCCAGCAGTTACCCGAGCAGGGTGGAGACCCAGTACTTC.

V and J are TRBV7-2 and TRBJ2-5, with TRBD2 as a possible D gene (5 bases). CDR1 is SGHTA, CDR2 FQGNSA, per germline. The V end lost 5 bases, the J end lost 4 bases, and 14 bases lay between the germline ends. CDR3 length: 14 amino acids. This CDR3 is CASSPNTRGETQYF. The DNA of the CDR3 is TGTGCCAGCAGCCCTAATACCCGGGGAGAGACCCAGTACTTC.

This chain links TRBV7-2 with TRBJ2-7; the D is unclear. The V end lost 6 bases, the J end lost 1 base, and 10 bases lay between the germline ends. The germline V gene has CDR1 SGHTA and CDR2 FQGNSA. The CDR3 extends over 13 amino acids. The CDR3, as DNA: TGTGCCAGCAGTTACGACGTATCCTACGAGCAGTACGTC. Translated, it gives CASSYDVSYEQYV.

The chain links TRBV19 to TRBJ1-1; maybe TRBD1 (5 bases). Germline values: CDR1 LNHDA, CDR2 SQIVND (reference sequence). There are 16 residues in the CDR3. V was clipped by 4 bases and J by 1 base, with 16 bases between them. The CDR3 DNA reads as TGTGCCAGTAGTAGCTATTCAGTAGGGGAGAACACTGAAGCTTTCTTT. As protein: CASSSYSVGENTEAFF.

V and J are TRBV9 and TRBJ2-1; D unclear. V lost 4 bases to trimming and J lost 4 bases, with 15 bases between them. The CDR3 consists of 15 residues. Germline V gives CDR1 SGDLS, CDR2 YYNGEE. The CDR3 nucleotides read TGTGCCAGCAGCTCCCGACCCGAAGAGTACAATGAGCAGTTCTTC. Its protein product is CASSSRPEEYNEQFF.

The CDR3, as DNA: TGTGCCAGCAGCTTAAATGGCGACACAGATACGCAGTATTTT. It yields the protein CASSLNGDTDTQYF. The chain combines TRBV7-3 with TRBJ2-3, with D unresolved. V was pared by 1 base and J by 2 bases, with 7 bases between. The CDR3 extends over 14 amino acids. CDR1 and CDR2 (germline): SGHTA, FQGTGA.